This paragraph reports one T cell receptor beta chain. This sample is part of a study of shared clonotypes between healthy human individuals. Sequencing was performed with immunoSEQ multiplex PCR; in TCRdb, only in-frame clones are kept and a portion is missing. The repertoire holds roughly 330,000 clones, with around 67% as singletons. V lost 5 bases and J 2 bases, leaving 13 bases between the germline ends. The germline V gene has CDR1 SGHVS and CDR2 FQNEAQ. This CDR3 contains 14 residues. The receptor was derived from a young man in good health. Sequenced sample: memory CD4+ T cells sorted from blood. The subset: CD45RA-negative fraction. This chain uses TRBV7-8 with TRBJ2-7; the D gene could be TRBD1 or TRBD2 (5 bases each). In DNA form, the CDR3 reads TGTGCCAGCAGCCACGCTTCGGGGCCCTACGAGCAGTACTTC. Protein product: CASSHASGPYEQYF.